This entry concerns a single T cell receptor beta chain. This sample was included in a study of blood T cell repertoires in COVID-19. Study information: Samples came from the United States, Italy and Spain, spanning acute and convalescent COVID-19. T cells, B-cell-depleted T cells, or PBMCs provided the cDNA or gDNA that served as material.

Germline V lookup: CDR1 MNHEY, CDR2 SMNVEV (reference sequence). This CDR3 is built from 14 residues. V was clipped by 7 bases and J by 0 bases; unmatched bases: 4. Authors' data handling: Amplification of reference gene primers was used by the study to estimate nucleated cell counts. The data were produced by immunoSEQ multiplex PCR, yet TCRdb's version contains in-frame clones alone and is incomplete. V, J and clone size are taken as reported in that table, and D and trimming were inferred from the DNA itself. The sample holds 120,000 or so clones, roughly 69% seen once. The sequenced sample consisted of peripheral blood. This receptor was taken from a woman in her 70s with acute or convalescent COVID-19. This chain links TRBV27 with TRBJ1-1; 8 bases agree with TRBD1. CDR3 in amino acids: CASNRQGLNTEAFF. CDR3 sequence (DNA): TGTGCCAGCAATAGACAGGGGTTGAACACTGAAGCTTTCTTT.